This T cell receptor (beta chain) was recorded in a study of blood T cell repertoires in COVID-19 (TCRdb year 2020). Some background on the complete study: The collaborator samples originated in the United States, Italy and Spain and spanned the acute and convalescent phases of COVID-19. The prospective study material was composed of cDNA or gDNA derived from T cells, B-cell-depleted T cells, or PBMCs. Deeply sampled blood TCRbeta repertoires from subjects exposed to, actively infected with, or recovered from COVID-19 were included in the dataset. The repertoires were released in a freely available public database meant as a resource for research on the immune response to SARS-CoV-2. The samples were drawn from the first 160 participants of the ongoing ImmuneRACE study and from roughly 1,300 subjects provided by 6 global collaborators. Sample metadata almost always included a de-identified subject ID, COVID-19 status, age in years and sex. HLA class I and class II types, where available, came from metadata supplied by the sample provider rather than from assay-based typing.

TCRbeta CDR3 regions were amplified from genomic DNA by means of the immunoSEQ Assay, a bias-controlled multiplex PCR. The published analysis was carried out like this. Nucleated cell counts per sample were estimated from amplification of reference gene primers within the assay. To quantify the absolute abundance of each unique TCRbeta CDR3 rearrangement, sequence reads were collapsed and filtered. For each sample, productive Simpson clonality was calculated by taking the square root of Simpson's diversity index across productive rearrangements. TCRdb retrieved this table from immuneACCESS and kept in-frame rearrangements only. Not all clones are present; in checked studies, unresolved V genes account for under half, and no reason is known for the remainder. V and J calls and clone size are given by that table; D and trimming were obtained from the DNA. This sample gives 120,000 to 150,000 clones in total; around 80% of them show up just once. In total, the top ten clones hold about 3.9% of the sample.

The collaborating institutions used their own protocols to collect whole blood in K2EDTA tubes. For TCRbeta analysis, collaborators shipped samples as frozen whole blood, isolated PBMCs, or DNA extracted from either of those sample types. V and J are trimmed by 3 bases and 6 bases, and the gene matches miss 13 bases of the junction. Its CDR3 holds 16 amino acids, cysteine through phenylalanine. The read is trimmed to its CDR3 DNA, 48 bases read in frame from base 1. From a lookup of the germline V gene (reference sequence), CDR1 and CDR2 are SGHNT and YYREEE. In the case of this clone: No cognate antigen has been identified for it. No much larger clonotype is one base removed from it; base qualities were not supplied.

The research as a whole found: How much clinical and demographic metadata was included differed by source and by participant, and the metadata was provided uncurated.

The source is a man in his sixties with acute or convalescent COVID-19. The specimen was peripheral blood. The chain was built from TRBV5-4 and TRBJ2-3; TRBD2 lines up with 7 middle nucleotides. The nucleotide sequence reads as follows: TGTGCCAGCAGCTCCCTAGCGGCAGACGGATGGGATACGCAGTATTTT. It translates as CASSSLAADGWDTQYF. The CDR3, completed at both ends by the reference TRBV5-4 and TRBJ2-3 genes, gives the full variable domain ETGVTQSPTHLIKTRGQQVTLRCSSQSGHNTVSWYQQALGQGPQFIFQYYREEENGRGNFPPRFSGLQFPNYSSELNVNALELDDSALYLCASSSLAADGWDTQYFGPGTRLTVL.